Sequencing of this TCR beta chain was carried out in a study of T cells in Graves' hyperthyroidism and ophthalmopathy. Germline CDR1 reads SQVTM; CDR2 reads ANQGSEA. V was clipped by 7 bases and J by 1 base, with 16 bases between them. The CDR3 contains 14 residues. This clonotype was recorded at least ten times. It was RNA transcripts that yielded the amplified TCR beta CDR3 regions. The TCR CDR3 first-round RT-PCR relied on the HTBI primer set. In TCRdb, the multiplex PCR reads were re-called with MiXCR into one record per CDR3 protein. The sample holds approximately 32,000 distinct CDR3 sequences, approximately 50% seen once.

The V gene is TRBV29-1, the J gene TRBJ1-1; tentative D call: TRBD1 (5 bases). The TCR comes from a woman between 45 and 60 years old with Graves' hyperthyroidism that later progressed to Graves' ophthalmopathy. The sequencing input was blood. The CDR3 loop reads CSGQKDRENTEAFF. The CDR3 bases are TGCAGCGGACAGAAGGACCGAGAGAACACTGAAGCTTTCTTT.